This T cell receptor (beta chain) was captured by sequencing in a study of T cell responses to AZD1222 COVID-19 vaccine. Study findings and constraints: The study reported that nearly half of spike-specific TCRs target unmutated variant regions.

Note on this clone: As yet, its antigen is unknown.

Germline V gives CDR1 SGHAT, CDR2 FQNNGV. The V and J ends lost 6 bases and 2 bases, in that order; junction bases with no gene match: 11. CDR3 length: 18 amino acids. Profiling relied on immunoSEQ multiplex PCR, and the TCRdb table lists in-frame clones only, not all of them. This table has 95,000 to 150,000 clones, approximately 82% appearing once. The sequence was collected from an adult who received the AZD1222 COVID-19 vaccine. Sample: peripheral blood, taken 28 days after the second AZD1222 dose. The chain carries TRBV11-2 and TRBJ2-1, with TRBD2 matching 12 bases. In DNA, the CDR3 is TGTGCCAGCAGACATCTAGCGGGGGGGCCCATGGCCTACAATGAGCAGTTCTTC. Its protein is CASRHLAGGPMAYNEQFF.